This TCR beta chain was identified in a study of blood T cell repertoires in COVID-19 (dated by TCRdb to the early 2020s). As for the study more broadly: Collaborator samples came from the United States, Italy and Spain and covered acute and convalescent phases of COVID-19. Deeply sampled blood TCRbeta repertoires from subjects exposed to, actively infected with, or recovered from COVID-19 were included in the dataset. The repertoires were made available in a free public database intended to serve as a resource for research on the immune response to SARS-CoV-2. The material from the prospective study consisted of cDNA or gDNA derived from T cells, B-cell-depleted T cells, or PBMCs. Where available, HLA class I and class II types were obtained from metadata supplied by the sample provider rather than from assay-based typing. Sample metadata almost always included a de-identified subject ID, COVID-19 status, age in years and sex. The samples were drawn from two sources: the first 160 participants of the ongoing ImmuneRACE study, and fewer than 1,500 subjects contributed by 6 global collaborators.

Each collaborating institution followed its own protocols to collect whole blood in K2EDTA tubes. Collaborator samples were shipped for TCRbeta analysis as frozen whole blood, isolated PBMCs, or DNA extracted from either sample type. CDR1 and CDR2 (MGHRA, YSYEKL) derive from the germline V gene. Germline trimming: 3 bases from V, 4 bases from J; junction bases outside gene matches: 8. Spanning cysteine to phenylalanine, the CDR3 consists of 17 amino acids. Only the CDR3 region is kept as DNA, spanning 51 bases read in frame from base 1. This clone was seen ten or more times. Its antigen is currently not known. No qualities accompany the bases; no much larger clone lies one base away. Study-wide findings and limitations: The quantity of clinical and demographic metadata differed by source and by participant and was supplied without curation.

The immunoSEQ Assay, a bias-controlled multiplex PCR, was used to amplify TCRbeta CDR3 regions from genomic DNA. For the original study's pipeline: The number of nucleated cells in each sample was estimated by amplification of reference gene primers within the assay. To quantify the absolute abundance of each unique TCRbeta CDR3 rearrangement, sequence reads were collapsed and filtered. Productive Simpson clonality was computed per sample as the square root of Simpson's diversity index over productive rearrangements. This immuneACCESS table, as held by TCRdb, lists in-frame sequences with V and J called but not all clones. Of the missing ones, under half trace to an unresolved V gene in checked studies; the others have no known cause. That table furnishes V, J and clone size, whereas the DNA furnished D and trimming. The sample data list 100,000 to 150,000 clones, and 60% to 85% of these were observed just once. 2.3% of the sample is in the top ten clones.

The TCR comes from a man between 65 and 85 years old with acute or convalescent COVID-19. The chain uses TRBV4-1 and TRBJ2-1, with 11 bases aligning to TRBD2. The specimen was peripheral blood. This receptor has the CDR3 CASSQARLAGTYNEQFF. The base sequence is TGCGCCAGCAGCCAGGCAAGACTAGCGGGGACTTACAATGAGCAGTTCTTC.